This is a list of T cell receptor beta chains from one sample in a study of shared clonotypes between healthy human individuals. The method was immunoSEQ multiplex PCR; TCRdb's version includes in-frame clones alone and lacks a portion of them. The sample lists 1.5 million to 2.5 million clones; roughly 95% were seen once. The sample consisted of naive CD8+ T cells sorted from blood. Receptor source: a man younger than 35 in good health. CDR3s leave out the opening cysteine and the closing phenylalanine or tryptophan. The order of the fields is CDR3 protein, clone size, V gene. Clone size is given for some rows only: seen once, a few or many times, or a class if the clone is expanded.

CDR3: ASSLDGEETQY
size: .
V: TRBV7-2

CDR3: ASSLVFTGTEAF
size: once
V: TRBV7-9

CDR3: ASNLLGVSYEQY
size: .
V: TRBV28

CDR3: ASSQGVGEGSYEQY
size: .
V: TRBV4-3

CDR3: ASSPQYRGTGTSGGARDYEQY
size: .
V: TRBV18

CDR3: AWSGGEAF
size: .
V: TRBV30

CDR3: ASTPGGDTQY
size: .
V: TRBV9

CDR3: ASSQDWTGYEQY
size: .
V: TRBV4-1

CDR3: ASSATEALLASDTQY
size: .
V: TRBV27

CDR3: ASSLGDTPYEQY
size: .
V: TRBV11-2

CDR3: ASSESIWAN
size: .
V: TRBV6-1

CDR3: ASSSLREGEGEETQY
size: .
V: TRBV13

CDR3: ASSQRSTGELF
size: .
V: TRBV4-1

CDR3: ASSFSLSGLYEQY
size: .
V: TRBV5-6

CDR3: ASSELPGGETQY
size: .
V: TRBV9

CDR3: ASSLLTPETQY
size: .
V: TRBV5-6

CDR3: ASSFGTTTYEQY
size: .
V: TRBV13

CDR3: ASSIDLASGRFEQF
size: once
V: TRBV19

CDR3: ASSLGAGGKGGYT
size: .
V: TRBV7-9

CDR3: ASTPPRGLLAGFPYEQY
size: .
V: TRBV5-6

CDR3: ASSENTEAF
size: once
V: TRBV7-9

CDR3: ASSGAPGLAGVTSTDTQY
size: .
V: TRBV9

CDR3: ASSYGGSDYGYT
size: .
V: TRBV6-6

CDR3: ASSLALSASTDTQY
size: .
V: TRBV7-9

CDR3: ASSVGGMMTEAF
size: .
V: TRBV2

CDR3: ASSTEDREYEQY
size: .
V: TRBV21-1

CDR3: AWSVQGGEQY
size: .
V: TRBV30

CDR3: ASSQESGRIYEQY
size: .
V: TRBV4-1

CDR3: ASSLGGSGDTGELF
size: .
V: TRBV5-1

CDR3: ASSVGDRAPEQY
size: .
V: TRBV9

CDR3: ASSFIRTGDYGYT
size: .
V: TRBV6-6

CDR3: ASSGGNRDTHSYEQY
size: .
V: TRBV9

CDR3: ASSLDREPEAF
size: .
V: TRBV7-8

CDR3: ASSHQYSNEQF
size: .
V: TRBV4-1

CDR3: ASSFAGGDTQY
size: .
V: TRBV5-4

CDR3: AISESSGGYYEQY
size: .
V: TRBV10-3

CDR3: ASSRGGEDEKLF
size: .
V: TRBV9

CDR3: ASSPLGPQFQETQY
size: .
V: TRBV7-9

CDR3: ASSLGQEKLF
size: .
V: TRBV7-9